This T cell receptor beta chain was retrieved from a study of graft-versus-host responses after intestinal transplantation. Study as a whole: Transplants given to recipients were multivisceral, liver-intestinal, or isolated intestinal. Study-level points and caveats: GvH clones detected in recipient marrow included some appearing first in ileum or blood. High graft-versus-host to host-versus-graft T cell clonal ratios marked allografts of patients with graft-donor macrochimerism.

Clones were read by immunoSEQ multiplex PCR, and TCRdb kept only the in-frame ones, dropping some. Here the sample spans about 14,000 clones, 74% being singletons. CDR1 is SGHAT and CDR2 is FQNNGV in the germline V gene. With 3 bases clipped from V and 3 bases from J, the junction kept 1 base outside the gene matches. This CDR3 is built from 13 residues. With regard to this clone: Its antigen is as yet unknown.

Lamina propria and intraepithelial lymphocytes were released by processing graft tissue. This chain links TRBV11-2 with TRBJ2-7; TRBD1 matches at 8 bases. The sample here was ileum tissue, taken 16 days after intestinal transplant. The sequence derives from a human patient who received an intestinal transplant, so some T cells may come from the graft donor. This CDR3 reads CASSFTGGYEQYF. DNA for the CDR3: TGTGCCAGCAGCTTTACAGGGGGCTACGAGCAGTACTTC.